This T cell receptor beta chain was obtained from a study of CD8+CD57+ T cells in acquired aplastic anemia. General study findings and limits: CD8+ Simpson's diversity showed no significant patient-control difference.

Per the germline V gene, CDR1 is SGHNT and CDR2 is YYREEE (reference sequence). V gave up 2 bases and J gave up 8 bases; unmatched junction bases: 12. This CDR3 contains 16 residues. CD8+CD57+ cell expansion, shown by flow cytometry, had occurred in the patients selected for sequencing. Prior therapy had not been administered to any patient at the time of blood sampling. Comment on this clonotype: Its cognate antigen is unknown.

Genomic DNA was employed as the template in profiling TCR beta VDJ and CDR3. TCRdb passed the reads through MiXCR, listing each CDR3 protein once. The sample carries a few hundred thousand distinct CDR3 sequences, around 82% recorded once. The origin of this receptor is a human donor with aplastic anemia. Sequencing was carried out using sorted CD4+, CD8+, or CD8+CD57+ T cells (not recorded which) from PBMCs. The chain carries TRBV5-4 and TRBJ2-1, with TRBD2 matching over 8 bases. The CDR3 coding sequence is TGTGCCAGCAGCTTTCCTAGAGGCGGGGGGAGCGATGAGCAGTTCTTC. Translating gives CASSFPRGGGSDEQFF.